This T cell receptor beta chain was documented in a study of tumor-infiltrating lymphocytes in oesophageal squamous cell carcinoma. This clonotype has at least ten counts. A read error may be the cause here, since a much bigger clone is one base away. Trimming removed 3 bases from V and 7 bases from J; junction bases left unmatched: 7. The CDR3 runs to 14 residues. TCRdb recomputed calls from the PCR reads with MiXCR, one row per CDR3 protein. The table lists about 15,000 distinct CDR3 sequences, approximately 50% of them singletons. Sequenced input: esophageal tumor tissue. V gene TRBV12-3 or TRBV12-4 combines with J gene TRBJ2-7; 9 nucleotides line up with TRBD1. The receptor was isolated from a male donor with esophageal squamous cell carcinoma. The CDR3 spells CASSFGDRVNEQYF. The CDR3 DNA is TGTGCCAGCAGTTTTGGGGACAGGGTCAATGAGCAGTACTTC.